The next 32 T cell receptor beta chains were all read from a single sample in a study of cytomegalovirus exposure and HLA in healthy donors. The PCR was carried out with 60 Vbeta primers and 13 Jbeta primers. Sequencing used immunoSEQ multiplex PCR; TCRdb keeps in-frame clones, though not all of them. Here the sample spans about 87,000 clones, about 68% being singletons. Sequenced material: PBMCs. The receptors originated from a man between 25 and 39 years old in good health and CMV-seropositive.

The chain's CDR3 is CASSLGTTSVEFF. The CDR3 nucleotides are TGCGCCAGCAGCTTGGGGACTACCTCAGTGGAGTTCTTC. This rearrangement joins TRBV5-1 to TRBJ2-1; D is perhaps TRBD2 (6 bases). The CDR3 spans 13 residues. Germline CDR1 is SGHRS and CDR2 is YFSETQ. Trimming cost V 0 bases and J 14 bases, with 15 bases left between them. Looking up the rest from reference TRBV5-1 and TRBJ2-1 gives the full variable domain: KAGVTQTPRYLIKTRGQQVTLSCSPISGHRSVSWYQQTPGQGLQFLFEYFSETQRNKGNFPGRFSGRQFSNSRSEMNVSTLELGDSALYLCASSLGTTSVEFFGPGTRLTVL.

This clone was counted only a few times. The chain has TRBV2 and TRBJ1-2; the match to TRBD1 covers 12 bases. Per germline, CDR1 SNHLY and CDR2 FYNNEI. There are 14 residues in the CDR3. The ends lost 7 bases at V and 4 bases at J; junction bases unmatched: 4. DNA of the CDR3: TGTGCCAGCAAGGGGGACAGGGGGCCCTATGGCTACACCTTC. The encoded protein is CASKGDRGPYGYTF.

This chain links TRBV9 with TRBJ2-1; 8 positions match TRBD1. The CDR3 covers 15 residues. V trimming: 3 bases; J trimming: 2 bases; junction bases outside the gene matches: 4. CDR1 and CDR2 from the germline V gene are SGDLS and YYNGEE. The CDR3 loop reads CASSGRDRTYNEQFF. The CDR3 DNA reads TGTGCCAGCAGCGGCCGGGACAGGACCTACAATGAGCAGTTCTTC.

V and J are TRBV4-3 and TRBJ2-1; D gene uncertain. The CDR3 runs to 18 residues. V was clipped by 1 base and J by 3 bases, with 19 bases between them. Germline V CDR1 and CDR2: LGHNA, YSLEER. The CDR3 region has the DNA TGCGCCAGCAGCCAAGGCCCCTCGACTGGCGGTAACTACAATGAGCAGTTCTTC. Its translation is CASSQGPSTGGNYNEQFF.

This clone has more than one count but fewer than ten. The J gene is TRBJ2-3, the V gene TRBV5-1; D unclear. CDR1 and CDR2 (germline): SGHRS, YFSETQ. V lost 7 bases and J 1 base, leaving 10 bases between the germline ends. The CDR3 is made up of 13 amino acids. The CDR3: CASHSPGTDTQYF. The CDR3 region has the DNA TGCGCCAGCCACTCCCCCGGCACAGATACGCAGTATTTT.

The chain links TRBV9 to TRBJ2-2; 9 bases align to TRBD2. J was trimmed by 1 base and V by 4 bases; bases with no gene match: 5. The germline V gene has CDR1 SGDLS and CDR2 YYNGEE. This CDR3 region has 16 residues. CDR3 nucleotide sequence: TGTGCCAGCAGCTCTAGCGGGAAGGGGAACACCGGGGAGCTGTTTTTT. Translating gives CASSSSGKGNTGELFF.

The chain combines TRBV10-1 with TRBJ2-1; 14 bases fit TRBD2. V shed 6 bases and J 8 bases; nucleotides not matched to a gene: 6. CDR1 and CDR2 from the germline V gene are WNHNN and SYGVQD (reference sequence). The CDR3 has 15 residues. As DNA, the CDR3 is TGCGCCAGCAGCCGACTAGCGGGGGGGATGGATGAGCAGTTCTTC. This translates into CASSRLAGGMDEQFF.

The gene calls are TRBV6-1 and TRBJ1-3; D gene ambiguous. CDR3 length: 13 residues. V was clipped by 8 bases and J by 1 base, with 9 bases between them. Germline V CDR1 and CDR2: MNHNS, SASEGT. CDR3 amino acids: CASVIESGNTIYF. The CDR3 DNA sequence: TGTGCCAGCGTTATTGAGTCTGGAAACACCATATATTTT.

The V call is TRBV10-1, the J call TRBJ1-3; 9 bases are shared with TRBD1. With 3 bases clipped from V and 0 bases from J, the junction kept 3 bases outside the gene matches. Germline CDR1 and CDR2: WNHNN and SYGVQD (reference sequence). The CDR3 loop spans 16 amino acids. The CDR3 here is CASSDQGQGSGNTIYF. For the CDR3, the DNA is TGCGCCAGCAGTGACCAGGGACAGGGCTCTGGAAACACCATATATTTT.

This chain joins TRBV13 and TRBJ1-2; 9 bases line up with TRBD1. Trimming took 3 bases from V and 8 from J; bases not matched to a gene: 19. Germline loops: CDR1 PRHDT, CDR2 FYEKMQ (reference sequence). The CDR3 totals 18 residues. CDR3 sequence: CASSFSTGGKTLGEGYTF. CDR3 nucleotide sequence: TGTGCCAGCAGCTTTTCTACAGGGGGCAAAACGCTTGGGGAGGGCTACACCTTC.

V is TRBV27 and J is TRBJ2-1; 10 bases fit TRBD1. The CDR3 has 14 residues. From germline, CDR1 is MNHEY and CDR2 SMNVEV (reference sequence). J lost 9 bases, V lost 3 bases, and 5 bases had no gene match. The CDR3 protein is CASSLDRGSGEQFF. DNA of the CDR3: TGTGCCAGCAGTTTGGACAGGGGGTCTGGTGAGCAGTTCTTC.

The chain combines TRBV11-2 with TRBJ2-7; D gene unclear. The CDR3 is made up of 14 amino acids. The V and J ends lost 7 bases and 2 bases respectively, with 15 bases between them. Per the germline V gene, CDR1 is SGHAT and CDR2 is FQNNGV. The CDR3 reads CASTPKTATYEQYF. The CDR3 DNA reads as TGTGCCAGCACCCCCAAAACAGCTACCTACGAGCAGTACTTC.

V is TRBV2 and J is TRBJ2-2; D gene ambiguous. The CDR3 has 15 residues. V lost 7 bases and J lost 7, with 19 bases in between. The germline CDR1 and CDR2 sequences are SNHLY and FYNNEI. CDR3 nucleotides: TGTGCCAGCACTCCCCGGGTGCCCATTAACGGGGAGCTGTTTTTT. Protein product: CASTPRVPINGELFF.

The CDR3 region has the DNA TGTGCCAGCAGCTTGGGCAGAGCCTACGAGCAGTACTTC. Its translation is CASSLGRAYEQYF. The rearrangement joins TRBV7-8 to TRBJ2-7; unclear D gene. The germline gives CDR1 SGHVS, CDR2 FQNEAQ. The CDR3 is 13 residues long. Trimming removed 3 bases from V and 2 bases from J, with 8 bases in between.

The chain recombines TRBV4-1 with TRBJ2-2; no reliable D call. The V and J ends lost 1 base and 0 bases respectively, with 12 bases between them. The CDR3 extends over 17 amino acids. The germline gives CDR1 MGHRA, CDR2 YSYEKL. In nucleotides, the CDR3 is TGCGCCAGCAGCCAAGGAAACTTCCGCGCGAACACCGGGGAGCTGTTTTTT. Protein sequence: CASSQGNFRANTGELFF.

The rearrangement links TRBV4-3 to TRBJ1-6; weak D call: TRBD1 (6 bases). Trimming pared 0 bases from V and 5 bases from J, leaving 11 bases between. Germline V lookup: CDR1 LGHNA, CDR2 YSLEER. This CDR3 spans 16 amino acids. CDR3 bases: TGCGCCAGCAGCCAAGATAGGACAGTTAATAATTCACCCCTCCACTTT. Amino acids: CASSQDRTVNNSPLHF.

The rearrangement links TRBV7-8 to TRBJ2-1; tentatively, D is TRBD2 (6 bases). V shed 3 bases and J shed 9 bases, with 18 bases lying between them. This CDR3 contains 15 residues. From germline, CDR1 is SGHVS and CDR2 FQNEAQ. The CDR3 region has the DNA TGTGCCAGCAGCTTCTACTCCCCGCGGGGCGGTGAGCAGTTCTTC. Translated: CASSFYSPRGGEQFF.

This chain uses TRBV19 with TRBJ1-1; D is unclear. Trimming left V 1 base short and J 1 base short, with 19 bases between. Per germline, CDR1 LNHDA and CDR2 SQIVND (reference sequence). There are 18 residues in the CDR3. The CDR3 region is CASSIVLALLRKNTEAFF. The CDR3 nucleotides are TGTGCCAGTAGTATAGTCCTCGCCCTACTGCGGAAGAACACTGAAGCTTTCTTT.

V is TRBV9 and J is TRBJ2-5; possible D gene TRBD2, 6 bases. Trimming left V 0 bases short and J 4 bases short, with 13 bases between. Per germline, CDR1 SGDLS and CDR2 YYNGEE. The CDR3 length is 15 residues. The CDR3 nucleotides are TGTGCCAGCAGCGTAGGACCGGGAGAGGGAGAGACCCAGTACTTC. Its translation: CASSVGPGEGETQYF.

This clone was recorded a few times. The rearrangement links TRBV28 to TRBJ2-7; D is perhaps TRBD2 (5 bases). V was shortened by 6 bases and J by 6 bases, with 18 bases between the two germline ends. Germline-derived CDR1 and CDR2 are MDHEN and SYDVKM. The CDR3 loop spans 14 amino acids. CDR3 protein: CASSLPEGTREQYF. The CDR3, as DNA: TGTGCCAGCAGCCTCCCAGAGGGCACACGCGAGCAGTACTTC.

The chain uses TRBV27 and TRBJ1-5; the D is unclear. The V end was cut by 6 bases, the J end by 1 base, with 7 bases between. The germline CDR1 and CDR2 sequences are MNHEY and SMNVEV (reference sequence). The CDR3 totals 13 residues. CDR3 sequence reads: CASRGRSNQPQHF. CDR3 sequence (DNA): TGTGCCAGCAGGGGCAGGAGCAATCAGCCCCAGCATTTT.

This CDR3 reads CASSIGLAVGGTGELFF. In DNA form, the CDR3 reads TGTGCCAGTAGTATAGGTCTAGCGGTTGGGGGGACCGGGGAGCTGTTTTTT. The chain recombines TRBV19 with TRBJ2-2; 7 bases map to TRBD2. The CDR3 sequence is 17 residues long. Germline CDR1 LNHDA, CDR2 SQIVND (reference sequence). V trimming: 1 base; J trimming: 5 bases; junction bases outside the gene matches: 10.

The chain combines TRBV7-9 with TRBJ2-1; 8 bases align to TRBD2. The J segment lost 4 bases and the V segment lost 6 bases, leaving 5 bases of the junction unmatched. The V gene's germline CDR1 is SEHNR and CDR2 FQNEAQ (reference sequence). This CDR3 has 14 residues. CDR3 in amino acids: CASRQSGGYNEQFF. CDR3 bases: TGTGCCAGCAGGCAAAGCGGGGGATACAATGAGCAGTTCTTC.

This clone was seen a single time. This rearrangement joins TRBV5-1 to TRBJ2-7; D possibly corresponds to TRBD1 (6 bases). Germline CDR1 and CDR2: SGHRS and YFSETQ. Trimming shortened V by 2 bases and J by 4 bases, and 10 bases separated the two germline ends. The CDR3 has 13 residues. In DNA, the CDR3 is TGCGCCAGCAGCTTAAGGACAGAATACGAGCAGTACTTC. Amino acids: CASSLRTEYEQYF.

The gene calls are TRBV2 and TRBJ1-2, with TRBD1 matching 7 bases. This CDR3 is 13 amino acids long. Per germline, CDR1 SNHLY and CDR2 FYNNEI. V lost 5 bases and J lost 5; bases outside the gene matches: 5. CDR3 in DNA: TGTGCCAGCAGTTTGACAGGGATGTATGGCTACACCTTC. This codes for CASSLTGMYGYTF.

This chain links TRBV25-1 with TRBJ2-2, with TRBD1 as a possible D gene (6 bases). The V end was cut by 4 bases, the J end by 3 bases, with 9 bases between. This CDR3 has 14 residues. Looked up from germline, CDR1 is MGHDK and CDR2 is SYGVNS. This CDR3 is CASSGQGYTGELFF. CDR3 nucleotides: TGTGCCAGCAGTGGCCAGGGGTACACCGGGGAGCTGTTTTTT.

The rearrangement uses TRBV14 and TRBJ1-1; perhaps TRBD1 as D (5 bases). Trimming stripped 3 bases from V and 2 bases from J, with 16 bases between. Germline V gives CDR1 SGHDN, CDR2 FVKESK. This CDR3 region has 16 residues. The DNA of the CDR3 is TGTGCCAGCAGCCAGATTGAGGCGGGGCTTAACACTGAAGCTTTCTTT. Encoded protein: CASSQIEAGLNTEAFF.

V gene TRBV25-1 combines with J gene TRBJ2-7; D call uncertain. Deletions cut 7 bases from V and 0 bases from J, with 10 bases between. This CDR3 region has 13 residues. Germline V gene sequence: CDR1 MGHDK, CDR2 SYGVNS. CDR3: CASTFDNSYEQYF. CDR3 bases: TGTGCCAGCACCTTCGACAACTCCTACGAGCAGTACTTC.

The V gene is TRBV2, the J gene TRBJ2-7; 8 nucleotides align to TRBD1. The CDR3 runs to 12 residues. Looked up from germline, CDR1 is SNHLY and CDR2 is FYNNEI. The V segment lost 9 bases and the J segment 3 bases; nucleotides outside the gene matches: 4. The CDR3 region is CASTDRGYEQYF. The CDR3 nucleotides are TGTGCCAGTACCGACAGGGGCTACGAGCAGTACTTC.

Of note for this clone: Different DNA sequences within this sample yield the same CDR3. The chain is built from TRBV5-6 and TRBJ2-7; TRBD2 agrees at 8 bases. The CDR3 is made up of 15 amino acids. V was pared by 3 bases and J by 5 bases, with 10 bases of the junction left unmatched. The germline V gene encodes CDR1 SGHDT and CDR2 YYEEEE. The CDR3 bases are TGTGCCAGCAGCTCCCGCGCCGCGGGGGGCCACGAGCAGTACTTC. Its translation: CASSSRAAGGHEQYF.

The J gene is TRBJ1-5, the V gene TRBV9; D call uncertain. The germline V and J ends were trimmed by 0 bases and 7 bases, with 11 bases remaining between them. Germline lookup yields CDR1 SGDLS and CDR2 YYNGEE. The CDR3 spans 14 residues. The CDR3 DNA reads as TGTGCCAGCAGCGTAGGAAGGGCGGGACAGCCCCAGCATTTT. The encoded protein is CASSVGRAGQPQHF.

The chain links TRBV7-6 to TRBJ2-7; D is unclear. Germline V gene lookup returns CDR1 SGHVS and CDR2 FNYEAQ. CDR3 size: 14 residues. Trimming shortened V by 3 bases and J by 0 bases, and 9 bases separated the two germline ends. The CDR3 region is CASSLTESSYEQYF. The DNA of the CDR3 is TGTGCCAGCAGCTTGACGGAGAGCTCCTACGAGCAGTACTTC.